Listed below are T cell receptor beta chains from one sample, sequenced in a study of blood T cell repertoires in COVID-19. The table came from immunoSEQ multiplex PCR; TCRdb's copy has only in-frame clones and leaves some out. The table records around 200,000 clones, 80% to 90% of them present only once. The source material was peripheral blood. The receptors derive from a woman older than 75 with acute or convalescent COVID-19. Each CDR3 is given with its conserved first and last residue. The D gene is left open where the match is weak. Clone size is stated in some rows and not others, as once, few, many or a class when expanded.

CDR3aa: CASRTRDRGTQPQHF; CDR3nt: TGTGCCAGTAGAACCCGGGACAGGGGGACTCAGCCCCAGCATTTT; abundance: .; d_gene: TRBD1; v_gene: TRBV19; j_gene: TRBJ1-5
CDR3aa: CASSLEGLAGVWDTQYF; CDR3nt: TGTGCCAGCAGCTTGGAGGGACTAGCGGGAGTTTGGGATACGCAGTATTTT; abundance: .; d_gene: TRBD2; v_gene: TRBV5-4; j_gene: TRBJ2-3
CDR3aa: CASSLVAGASTDTQYF; CDR3nt: TGTGCCAGCAGCTTAGTAGCGGGAGCTAGCACAGATACGCAGTATTTT; abundance: .; d_gene: TRBD2; v_gene: TRBV11-2; j_gene: TRBJ2-3
CDR3aa: CASSPLRGSYNEQFF; CDR3nt: TGTGCCAGCAGCCCCCTCCGGGGGTCCTACAATGAGCAGTTCTTC; abundance: once; d_gene: .; v_gene: TRBV6-2/TRBV6-3; j_gene: TRBJ2-1
CDR3aa: CATRRTGGRNEQFF; CDR3nt: TGTGCCACCAGACGGACAGGGGGTCGCAATGAGCAGTTCTTC; abundance: once; d_gene: TRBD1; v_gene: TRBV24-1; j_gene: TRBJ2-1
CDR3aa: CATSSVPGQGENGYTF; CDR3nt: TGTGCCACCAGTTCGGTTCCGGGACAGGGGGAAAATGGCTACACCTTC; abundance: .; d_gene: TRBD1; v_gene: TRBV24-1; j_gene: TRBJ1-2
CDR3aa: CASSVGSTGGSIYGYTF; CDR3nt: TGTGCCAGCAGCGTTGGCTCGACAGGGGGCTCAATCTATGGCTACACCTTC; abundance: .; d_gene: TRBD1; v_gene: TRBV11-2; j_gene: TRBJ1-2
CDR3aa: CATSAASGEETQYF; CDR3nt: TGTGCCACCAGTGCCGCTTCAGGGGAAGAGACCCAGTACTTC; abundance: .; d_gene: .; v_gene: TRBV24-1; j_gene: TRBJ2-5
CDR3aa: CASSQFSYQETQYF; CDR3nt: TGTGCCAGCTCCCAGTTCAGTTACCAAGAGACCCAGTACTTC; abundance: .; d_gene: .; v_gene: TRBV18; j_gene: TRBJ2-5
CDR3aa: CASSSDRGSYGYTF; CDR3nt: TGTGCCAGCAGCTCCGACAGGGGGTCCTATGGCTACACCTTC; abundance: .; d_gene: TRBD1; v_gene: TRBV11-2; j_gene: TRBJ1-2
CDR3aa: CAWSIGQESYEQYF; CDR3nt: TGTGCCTGGAGTATCGGACAGGAGTCCTACGAGCAGTACTTC; abundance: .; d_gene: TRBD1; v_gene: TRBV30; j_gene: TRBJ2-7
CDR3aa: CASSKPQETTDTQYF; CDR3nt: TGTGCCAGCAGTAAGCCACAGGAGACCACAGATACGCAGTATTTT; abundance: .; d_gene: .; v_gene: TRBV6-2/TRBV6-3; j_gene: TRBJ2-3
CDR3aa: CAWDRTGYGYTF; CDR3nt: TGTGCCTGGGACCGGACTGGGTATGGCTACACCTTC; abundance: .; d_gene: .; v_gene: TRBV30; j_gene: TRBJ1-2
CDR3aa: CASSWKSGGDHQPQHF; CDR3nt: TGTGCCAGCAGCTGGAAATCAGGGGGCGATCATCAGCCCCAGCATTTT; abundance: .; d_gene: TRBD1; v_gene: TRBV7-2; j_gene: TRBJ1-5
CDR3aa: CASGSPPQGTDYEQYF; CDR3nt: TGTGCTAGTGGCTCTCCTCCACAGGGTACCGACTACGAGCAGTACTTC; abundance: .; d_gene: .; v_gene: TRBV12-5; j_gene: TRBJ2-7
CDR3aa: CASSWGTENYGYTF; CDR3nt: TGTGCCAGCAGTTGGGGGACAGAGAACTATGGCTACACCTTC; abundance: .; d_gene: TRBD1; v_gene: TRBV6-5; j_gene: TRBJ1-2
CDR3aa: CASSLGGQGPSRQYF; CDR3nt: TGTGCCAGCAGCTTAGGGGGACAGGGACCGTCTCGGCAGTATTTT; abundance: once; d_gene: TRBD1; v_gene: TRBV7-2; j_gene: TRBJ2-3
CDR3aa: CASSPPQGIRYTF; CDR3nt: TGTGCCAGCTCACCCCCCCAGGGAATACGCTACACCTTC; abundance: .; d_gene: .; v_gene: TRBV18; j_gene: TRBJ1-2
CDR3aa: CASSYSTAGGVNTGELFF; CDR3nt: TGTGCCAGCAGTTACTCGACGGCGGGGGGCGTGAACACCGGGGAGCTGTTTTTT; abundance: .; d_gene: TRBD2; v_gene: TRBV6-2/TRBV6-3; j_gene: TRBJ2-2
CDR3aa: CASSPGLAIHNEQFF; CDR3nt: TGTGCCAGCAGCCCGGGACTAGCGATACACAATGAGCAGTTCTTC; abundance: .; d_gene: TRBD2; v_gene: TRBV7-6; j_gene: TRBJ2-1
CDR3aa: CASSILREQYF; CDR3nt: TGTGCCAGCAGTATTCTCCGGGAGCAGTACTTC; abundance: many; d_gene: .; v_gene: TRBV6-2/TRBV6-3; j_gene: TRBJ2-7
CDR3aa: CASSSPNRGQETQYF; CDR3nt: TGTGCCAGCAGTTCTCCTAACAGGGGCCAAGAGACCCAGTACTTC; abundance: .; d_gene: TRBD1; v_gene: TRBV6-2/TRBV6-3; j_gene: TRBJ2-5
CDR3aa: CASSYISGTKEQYF; CDR3nt: TGTGCCAGCAGTTACATCTCTGGGACAAAAGAGCAGTACTTC; abundance: .; d_gene: .; v_gene: TRBV6-5; j_gene: TRBJ2-7
CDR3aa: CASSVEGGRAREQYF; CDR3nt: TGTGCCAGCAGCGTAGAGGGCGGGAGGGCCCGCGAGCAGTACTTC; abundance: .; d_gene: TRBD2; v_gene: TRBV9; j_gene: TRBJ2-7
CDR3aa: CASSLAGQRNEKLFF; CDR3nt: TGTGCCAGCAGCTTAGCGGGACAGCGTAATGAAAAACTGTTTTTT; abundance: .; d_gene: TRBD1; v_gene: TRBV7-9; j_gene: TRBJ1-4
CDR3aa: CASSESFLGGELFF; CDR3nt: TGTGCCAGCAGTGAATCTTTCCTCGGGGGGGAGCTGTTTTTT; abundance: .; d_gene: .; v_gene: TRBV2; j_gene: TRBJ2-2
CDR3aa: CASSLDRGGETQYF; CDR3nt: TGCGCCAGCAGCTTGGACAGGGGCGGAGAGACCCAGTACTTC; abundance: .; d_gene: TRBD1; v_gene: TRBV5-1; j_gene: TRBJ2-5
CDR3aa: CASSLDPSATDTQYF; CDR3nt: TGTGCCAGCAGCTTAGATCCTAGCGCCACAGATACGCAGTATTTT; abundance: .; d_gene: .; v_gene: TRBV11-2; j_gene: TRBJ2-3
CDR3aa: CASSVAGGRSTGELFF; CDR3nt: TGTGCCAGCAGCGTAGCTGGCGGGAGGTCCACCGGGGAGCTGTTTTTT; abundance: .; d_gene: TRBD2; v_gene: TRBV9; j_gene: TRBJ2-2
CDR3aa: CATSSWDRAENEKLFF; CDR3nt: TGTGCCACCAGCAGCTGGGACAGGGCGGAGAATGAAAAACTGTTTTTT; abundance: .; d_gene: TRBD1; v_gene: TRBV15; j_gene: TRBJ1-4
CDR3aa: CASSLSGAGEQFF; CDR3nt: TGTGCCAGCAGCTTATCTGGGGCAGGTGAGCAGTTCTTC; abundance: .; d_gene: .; v_gene: TRBV7-2; j_gene: TRBJ2-1
CDR3aa: CASSVSGGAEEQFF; CDR3nt: TGTGCCAGCAGCGTTAGCGGGGGGGCGGAGGAGCAGTTCTTC; abundance: .; d_gene: TRBD2; v_gene: TRBV9; j_gene: TRBJ2-1
CDR3aa: CASRPRGTDFTEAFF; CDR3nt: TGTGCCAGCAGGCCACGAGGGACAGACTTCACTGAAGCTTTCTTT; abundance: .; d_gene: TRBD1; v_gene: TRBV7-9; j_gene: TRBJ1-1
CDR3aa: CASSRTAASGNTIYF; CDR3nt: TGTGCCAGCAGCAGGACAGCCGCCTCTGGAAACACCATATATTTT; abundance: few; d_gene: .; v_gene: TRBV5-4; j_gene: TRBJ1-3
CDR3aa: CASSLERGRTYEQYF; CDR3nt: TGTGCCAGCAGCTTAGAGCGGGGGAGGACCTACGAGCAGTACTTC; abundance: .; d_gene: TRBD2; v_gene: TRBV7-2; j_gene: TRBJ2-7
CDR3aa: CASSLTGLGQGLNYGYTF; CDR3nt: TGTGCCAGCAGTTTAACGGGTCTGGGACAAGGACTTAACTATGGCTACACCTTC; abundance: .; d_gene: .; v_gene: TRBV27; j_gene: TRBJ1-2
CDR3aa: CASSPDGAGGYQPQHF; CDR3nt: TGTGCCAGTAGTCCCGATGGAGCAGGGGGCTATCAGCCCCAGCATTTT; abundance: .; d_gene: TRBD1; v_gene: TRBV19; j_gene: TRBJ1-5
CDR3aa: CASSQVGRQGGTDTQYF; CDR3nt: TGCGCCAGCAGCCAAGTCGGCCGACAGGGTGGGACAGATACGCAGTATTTT; abundance: .; d_gene: TRBD1; v_gene: TRBV4-1; j_gene: TRBJ2-3
CDR3aa: CAWSPGGETQYF; CDR3nt: TGTGCCTGGAGCCCGGGAGGAGAGACCCAGTACTTC; abundance: .; d_gene: TRBD2; v_gene: TRBV30; j_gene: TRBJ2-5
CDR3aa: CASSQETHRGDSPLHF; CDR3nt: TGTGCCAGCAGCCAAGAGACCCACAGGGGCGACTCACCCCTCCACTTT; abundance: few; d_gene: TRBD1; v_gene: TRBV4-2; j_gene: TRBJ1-6
CDR3aa: CASSLLPGLAGGRETQYF; CDR3nt: TGTGCCAGCAGCTTACTCCCGGGACTAGCGGGGGGAAGGGAGACCCAGTACTTC; abundance: .; d_gene: TRBD2; v_gene: TRBV11-2; j_gene: TRBJ2-5
CDR3aa: CATSRNKDYGYTF; CDR3nt: TGTGCCACCAGCAGGAACAAAGACTATGGCTACACCTTC; abundance: .; d_gene: .; v_gene: TRBV15; j_gene: TRBJ1-2
CDR3aa: CASSLFSRGGAGTEAFF; CDR3nt: TGTGCCAGCAGCTTATTTTCTCGAGGGGGAGCGGGAACTGAAGCTTTCTTT; abundance: .; d_gene: .; v_gene: TRBV7-2; j_gene: TRBJ1-1
CDR3aa: CASSQDRTSGLSGYEQYF; CDR3nt: TGCGCCAGCAGCCAAGACCGGACTAGCGGTCTTTCAGGCTACGAGCAGTACTTC; abundance: .; d_gene: TRBD2; v_gene: TRBV4-3; j_gene: TRBJ2-7
CDR3aa: CASSFRVGYTF; CDR3nt: TGTGCCAGCAGTTTCAGGGTCGGCTACACCTTC; abundance: .; d_gene: .; v_gene: TRBV28; j_gene: TRBJ1-2
CDR3aa: CSASRSSGNADTQYF; CDR3nt: TGCAGTGCTAGTAGATCTAGCGGGAACGCAGATACGCAGTATTTT; abundance: .; d_gene: TRBD2; v_gene: TRBV20-1; j_gene: TRBJ2-3
CDR3aa: CASSLATGGGETQYF; CDR3nt: TGTGCCAGCAGCTTAGCGACAGGGGGGGGAGAGACCCAGTACTTC; abundance: .; d_gene: TRBD1; v_gene: TRBV11-2; j_gene: TRBJ2-5
CDR3aa: CASGALEPSGEQFF; CDR3nt: TGTGCCAGCGGTGCGCTTGAACCTTCGGGGGAGCAGTTCTTC; abundance: .; d_gene: .; v_gene: TRBV9; j_gene: TRBJ2-1
CDR3aa: CTSSQDWPSEETQYF; CDR3nt: TGCACCAGCAGCCAAGATTGGCCTAGCGAAGAGACCCAGTACTTC; abundance: .; d_gene: .; v_gene: TRBV1; j_gene: TRBJ2-5
CDR3aa: CASSQNVAGEAFF; CDR3nt: TGTGCCAGCAGCCAAAATGTTGCCGGTGAAGCTTTCTTT; abundance: .; d_gene: .; v_gene: TRBV14; j_gene: TRBJ1-1
CDR3aa: CASSILDSTEAFF; CDR3nt: TGTGCCAGTAGTATCCTGGACAGCACTGAAGCTTTCTTT; abundance: .; d_gene: .; v_gene: TRBV19; j_gene: TRBJ1-1
CDR3aa: CASSEVGQGSYEQYF; CDR3nt: TGTGCCAGTAGTGAAGTGGGACAGGGGTCCTACGAGCAGTACTTC; abundance: .; d_gene: TRBD1; v_gene: TRBV19; j_gene: TRBJ2-7
CDR3aa: CASSETATNEKLFF; CDR3nt: TGCGCCAGCAGCGAGACAGCAACTAATGAAAAACTGTTTTTT; abundance: .; d_gene: .; v_gene: TRBV5-1; j_gene: TRBJ1-4
CDR3aa: CRVRTSSYNSPLHF; CDR3nt: TGTCGGGTCCGGACAAGCTCCTATAATTCACCCCTCCACTTT; abundance: .; d_gene: .; v_gene: TRBV19; j_gene: TRBJ1-6